What follows are 15 T cell receptor beta chains derived from one specimen sequenced in a study of PD-1 blockade in classical Hodgkin lymphoma. Measured with immunoSEQ multiplex PCR; TCRdb has only the in-frame clones, and not every one. Here the sample spans just over 25,000 clones, around two thirds being singletons. Autologous stem cell transplantation was followed by relapse in every patient, and brentuximab vedotin exposure varied. The sample in question was peripheral blood mononuclear cells (PBMCs), obtained before the second cycle of nivolumab. These receptors were collected from a human donor with classical Hodgkin lymphoma.

V is TRBV19 and J is TRBJ1-1; D possibly corresponds to TRBD1 (6 bases). This CDR3 contains 13 residues. CDR1 is LNHDA, CDR2 SQIVND, per germline (reference sequence). V lost 3 bases and J 10 bases, leaving 15 bases between the germline ends. The CDR3 sequence is CASSIDDRLGAFF. The CDR3 DNA sequence: TGTGCCAGTAGTATCGACGACAGGCTCGGAGCTTTCTTT.

V is TRBV25-1 and J is TRBJ2-7; perhaps TRBD1 as D (6 bases). Germline CDR1 reads MGHDK; CDR2 reads SYGVNS. The CDR3 is 11 amino acids. The V end lost 8 bases, the J end lost 5 bases, and 10 bases lay between the germline ends. This chain's CDR3 is CASQGFHEQYF. The CDR3 nucleotides are TGTGCCAGCCAGGGGTTCCACGAGCAGTACTTC.

V gene TRBV11-3 combines with J gene TRBJ2-5; D gene ambiguous. In germline, CDR1 is SGHNT, CDR2 YENEEA. The CDR3 totals 16 residues. V lost 0 bases and J lost 4, with 15 bases in between. The CDR3 sequence is CASSLDLGVAGETQYF. The CDR3 DNA is TGTGCCAGCAGCTTAGATCTCGGAGTCGCTGGAGAGACCCAGTACTTC.

The V gene is TRBV6-5, the J gene TRBJ2-3; no clear D gene. V shed 6 bases and J shed 5 bases, with 12 bases lying between them. The V gene's germline CDR1 is MNHEY and CDR2 SVGAGI. The CDR3 length is 13 residues. CDR3 coding DNA: TGTGCCAGCAGGCTCCGCTGGGGAGATACGCAGTATTTT. Translated: CASRLRWGDTQYF.

The chain is built from TRBV27 and TRBJ2-7; 9 bases fit TRBD2. The CDR3 covers 16 residues. V trimming: 2 bases; J trimming: 3 bases; junction bases outside the gene matches: 8. CDR1 is MNHEY and CDR2 is SMNVEV in the germline V gene (reference sequence). CDR3 in amino acids: CASSLRPSGGLYEQYF. The CDR3, as DNA: TGTGCCAGCAGTTTACGTCCCAGCGGGGGGCTCTACGAGCAGTACTTC.

The count of this clone is one. This chain uses TRBV30 with TRBJ1-1; no clear D. Germline values: CDR1 GTSNPN, CDR2 SVGIG (reference sequence). V was cut by 1 base and J by 8 bases, with 8 bases left in between. The length of the CDR3 is 11 residues. CDR3 sequence reads: CAWSGLNEAFF. In DNA, the CDR3 is TGTGCCTGGAGTGGACTTAACGAAGCTTTCTTT. The whole variable domain, remainder taken from reference TRBV30 and TRBJ1-1, is SQTIHQWPATLVQPVGSPLSLECTVEGTSNPNLYWYRQAAGRGLQLLFYSVGIGQISSEVPQNLSASRPQDRQFILSSKKLLLSDSGFYLCAWSGLNEAFFGQGTRLTVV.

The chain has TRBV6-6 and TRBJ2-7, with 7 nucleotides matching TRBD1. This CDR3 has 14 amino acids. V dropped 2 bases and J dropped 2; count of bases not matched to a gene: 3. Germline-derived CDR1 and CDR2 are MNHNY and SVGAGI (reference sequence). CDR3 in amino acids: CASSYGTATYEQYF. The CDR3 DNA reads TGTGCCAGCAGTTACGGGACAGCGACCTACGAGCAGTACTTC.

V and J are TRBV28 and TRBJ2-3; 9 bases are a match to TRBD1. The CDR3 spans 15 residues. CDR1 and CDR2 from the germline V gene are MDHEN and SYDVKM. The V and J ends lost 3 bases and 2 bases, in that order; junction bases with no gene match: 3. The CDR3 reads CASSLGDRDTDTQYF. The CDR3 DNA reads as TGTGCCAGCAGTTTGGGGGACAGGGACACAGATACGCAGTATTTT.

In this sample, this clone turned up a few times. V gene TRBV28 combines with J gene TRBJ1-5; D uncertain. Germline V gene sequence: CDR1 MDHEN, CDR2 SYDVKM. There are 15 residues in the CDR3. V was pared by 3 bases and J by 4 bases, with 13 bases between. For the CDR3, the DNA is TGTGCCAGCAGTTTTTTTTTAGGGTCAAATCAGCCCCAGCATTTT. Its translation is CASSFFLGSNQPQHF.

The chain employs TRBV10-3 and TRBJ1-2, with 7 bases aligning to TRBD1. V was clipped by 5 bases and J by 2 bases; unmatched bases: 2. This CDR3 is built from 13 residues. Germline V gene lookup returns CDR1 ENHRY and CDR2 SYGVKD. The CDR3: CAISSGGNYGYTF. The DNA for the CDR3 is TGTGCCATCAGTTCAGGGGGGAACTATGGCTACACCTTC.

In its sample, this clone was seen once. This chain connects TRBV7-8 to TRBJ1-2, with TRBD1 as a possible D gene (5 bases). V lost 4 bases and J lost 2, with 11 bases in between. The CDR3 length is 14 residues. Germline values: CDR1 SGHVS, CDR2 FQNEAQ. In nucleotides, the CDR3 is TGTGCCAGCAGCTGGGGACGGTCCAACTATGGCTACACCTTC. Amino acid sequence: CASSWGRSNYGYTF. The full variable domain, its missing parts supplied by reference TRBV7-8 and TRBJ1-2, is GAGVSQSPRYKVAKRGQDVALRCDPISGHVSLFWYQQALGQGPEFLTYFQNEAQLDKSGLPSDRFFAERPEGSVSTLKIQRTQQEDSAVYLCASSWGRSNYGYTFGSGTRLTVV.

The chain uses TRBV9 and TRBJ1-6; 7 bases line up with TRBD1. V lost 2 bases to trimming and J lost 5 bases; unmatched junction nucleotides: 4. The CDR3 spans 15 residues. The germline V gene has CDR1 SGDLS and CDR2 YYNGEE. The CDR3, as DNA: TGTGCCAGCAGCGTCTCAGGGGGGGATAATTCACCCCTCCACTTT. This sequence encodes CASSVSGGDNSPLHF.

This chain uses TRBV6-5 with TRBJ2-5, with 9 bases aligning to TRBD2. Germline trimming cut 0 bases from V and 7 bases from J; bases unmatched to any gene: 9. This CDR3 region has 16 residues. From germline, CDR1 is MNHEY and CDR2 SVGAGI. The CDR3 nucleotides read TGTGCCAGCAGTTACTCGAAGTCTAGCGGGGTAACGACCCAGTACTTC. This sequence encodes CASSYSKSSGVTTQYF.

This chain uses TRBV19 with TRBJ2-5; possibly TRBD1 for D (6 bases). CDR3 length equals 16 residues. The V end was cut by 3 bases, the J end by 1 base, with 15 bases between. From germline, CDR1 is LNHDA and CDR2 SQIVND (reference sequence). The CDR3 here is CASSIYIGQSQETQYF. In nucleotides, the CDR3 is TGTGCCAGTAGTATCTATATAGGACAGAGCCAAGAGACCCAGTACTTC.

CDR3 bases: TGTGCCAGCAGCTCCGGACGGGACCTCAGGGAACAGCCCCAGCATTTT. Translated, it gives CASSSGRDLREQPQHF. V usage is TRBV7-9 and J usage is TRBJ1-5; D is perhaps TRBD1 (5 bases). Trimming pared 4 bases from V and 7 bases from J, leaving 20 bases between. CDR1 and CDR2 from the germline V gene are SEHNR and FQNEAQ (reference sequence). This CDR3 is 16 amino acids long.